Presented here are 21 T cell receptor beta chains from one specimen sequenced in a study of T cells after yellow fever vaccination. TCRdb recomputed calls from the 5' RACE reads with MiXCR, one row per CDR3 protein. The data hold 200,000 to 300,000 distinct CDR3 sequences, with approximately 6.3% observed a single time. The input for sequencing was CD4+ T cells sorted from PBMCs, taken on the day of the yellow fever booster vaccination. The source of these receptors is a young man who received the YFV17D yellow fever vaccine.

This clonotype was found a few times. The V call is TRBV5-1, the J call TRBJ2-5; tentatively, D is TRBD2 (6 bases). Per the germline V gene, CDR1 is SGHRS and CDR2 is YFSETQ. V lost 6 bases and J 5 bases, leaving 14 bases between the germline ends. The CDR3 covers 13 residues. In nucleotides, the CDR3 is TGCGCCAGCACCCACCCGGCGGGGGAGACCCAGTACTTC. Translation gives CASTHPAGETQYF.

In this sample, this clonotype turned up many times. Here the CDR3 reads CAISPSGAVNTGELFF. For the CDR3, the DNA is TGTGCCATCAGCCCCTCGGGGGCTGTGAACACCGGGGAGCTGTTTTTT. This sequence joins TRBV10-3 and TRBJ2-2; the D call may be TRBD1 or TRBD2 (6 bases each). The length of the CDR3 is 16 residues. From germline, CDR1 is ENHRY and CDR2 SYGVKD. V dropped 6 bases and J dropped 1 base, with 15 bases sitting between them.

CDR3 sequence reads: CASSFPQNTEAFF. The CDR3 DNA reads TGTGCCAGCTCCTTCCCCCAGAACACTGAAGCTTTCTTT. The rearrangement uses TRBV18 and TRBJ1-1; D gene unclear. Trimming shortened V by 6 bases and J by 1 base, and 9 bases separated the two germline ends. Germline V gives CDR1 KGHSH, CDR2 LQKENI. The CDR3 totals 13 residues.

In this sample, this clonotype turned up a few times. This chain connects TRBV6-1 to TRBJ2-7; no definite D call. The germline V and J ends were trimmed by 7 bases and 2 bases, with 15 bases remaining between them. This CDR3 is 14 amino acids long. The germline gives CDR1 MNHNS, CDR2 SASEGT. The CDR3: CASKQLRWTYEQYF. CDR3 bases: TGTGCCAGCAAACAACTCAGGTGGACCTACGAGCAGTACTTC.

This clonotype was counted at least ten times. The CDR3 loop is CSVKGAGSEQYF. The CDR3 region has the DNA TGCAGCGTGAAGGGGGCAGGGTCCGAGCAGTACTTC. The gene calls are TRBV29-1 and TRBJ2-7; 7 bases agree with TRBD1. The CDR3 is made up of 12 amino acids. V trimming: 6 bases; J trimming: 6 bases; junction bases outside the gene matches: 8. Germline V CDR1 and CDR2: SQVTM, ANQGSEA.

This clonotype was found many times. This chain joins TRBV10-3 and TRBJ2-7, with 12 bases matching TRBD1. Germline CDR1 ENHRY, CDR2 SYGVKD. V gave up 6 bases and J gave up 7 bases; unmatched junction bases: 7. This CDR3 region has 14 residues. CDR3 loop: CAISPGQGAGEQYF. As DNA, the CDR3 is TGTGCCATCAGCCCGGGACAGGGGGCCGGGGAGCAGTACTTC.

The J gene is TRBJ2-1, the V gene TRBV6-2 or TRBV6-3; D is unclear. With 6 bases removed from V and 8 bases from J, the gap between germline ends came to 14 bases. The CDR3 spans 13 residues. Germline V gene data show CDR1 as MNHEY and CDR2 as SVGEGT. CDR3 DNA: TGTGCCAGCAGCCTTCAAGGGTTCGATGAGCAGTTCTTC. Amino acid sequence: CASSLQGFDEQFF.

The rearrangement uses TRBV5-1 and TRBJ2-7; 10 bases line up with TRBD1. CDR3 length equals 15 residues. The V gene's germline CDR1 is SGHRS and CDR2 YFSETQ. The ends lost 1 base at V and 4 bases at J; junction bases unmatched: 5. The CDR3 sequence: CASSLLGTGEYEQYF. The CDR3 DNA follows: TGCGCCAGCAGCTTGTTGGGGACAGGGGAGTACGAGCAGTACTTC.

This clonotype was seen at least ten times. The chain combines TRBV12-5 with TRBJ2-5; D gene unclear. CDR3 length: 14 residues. The germline V and J ends were trimmed by 4 bases and 5 bases, with 14 bases remaining between them. In germline, CDR1 is LGHNT, CDR2 FRNRAP. CDR3 amino acids: CASGSSGPGETQYF. The CDR3 DNA follows: TGTGCTAGTGGTTCATCGGGCCCTGGGGAGACCCAGTACTTC.

In this sample, this clonotype turned up many times. The CDR3 nucleotides are TGTGCCATCAGTGGGGGGAGCAATGAGCAGTTCTTC. Encoded protein: CAISGGSNEQFF. The J gene is TRBJ2-1, the V gene TRBV10-3, with D perhaps given as TRBD1 or TRBD2 (5 bases each). Trimming pared 4 bases from V and 6 bases from J, leaving 7 bases between. CDR1 is ENHRY and CDR2 is SYGVKD in the germline V gene. The length of the CDR3 is 12 residues.

This clonotype was found a few times. The chain employs TRBV19 and TRBJ2-6; 8 bases fit TRBD1. Germline lookup yields CDR1 LNHDA and CDR2 SQIVND (reference sequence). This CDR3 has 19 residues. Losses at the gene ends were 5 bases for V and 4 bases for J; bases not matched to a gene: 16. CDR3 sequence: CASSVQPGTGRPGANVLTF. CDR3 nucleotide sequence: TGTGCCAGTAGTGTGCAGCCCGGGACAGGAAGACCCGGGGCCAACGTCCTGACTTTC. Full variable domain (remainder filled in from reference TRBV19 and TRBJ2-6): DGGITQSPKYLFRKEGQNVTLSCEQNLNHDAMYWYRQDPGQGLRLIYYSQIVNDFQKGDIAEGYSVSREKKESFPLTVTSAQKNPTAFYLCASSVQPGTGRPGANVLTFGAGSRLTVL.

There are many counts of this clonotype. The chain employs TRBV12-5 and TRBJ2-2; a weak D match, TRBD1 (5 bases). Germline CDR1 is LGHNT and CDR2 is FRNRAP. The V end was cut by 9 bases, the J end by 5 bases, with 16 bases between. The CDR3 spans 14 residues. CDR3 residues: CASRSPRVTGELFF. The CDR3 DNA is TGTGCTAGCCGATCCCCCAGGGTAACCGGGGAGCTGTTTTTT. Using reference TRBV12-5 and TRBJ2-2 for the parts outside the CDR3, the full variable domain is DARVTQTPRHKVTEMGQEVTMRCQPILGHNTVFWYRQTMMQGLELLAYFRNRAPLDDSGMPKDRFSAEMPDATLATLKIQPSEPRDSAVYFCASRSPRVTGELFFGEGSRLTVL.

For the CDR3, the DNA is TGTGCCAGTAGTATAGGACGGGCGAACACTGAAGCTTTCTTT. Its translation: CASSIGRANTEAFF. This chain joins TRBV19 and TRBJ1-1; D is ambiguous. The CDR3 is made up of 14 amino acids. V was shortened by 1 base and J by 1 base, with 7 bases between the two germline ends. Germline loops: CDR1 LNHDA, CDR2 SQIVND (reference sequence).

This clonotype was observed a few times. CDR3 sequence: CASSLHIASSGANVLTF. Written as DNA, the CDR3 is TGTGCCAGCTCTCTTCATATTGCTTCCTCTGGGGCCAACGTCCTGACTTTC. The chain employs TRBV18 and TRBJ2-6; D is undetermined. CDR3 size: 17 residues. Trimming removed 6 bases from V and 0 bases from J, with 15 bases in between. The V gene's germline CDR1 is KGHSH and CDR2 LQKENI.

V is TRBV7-2 and J is TRBJ1-2; a possible D gene is TRBD1 (5 bases). The CDR3 loop spans 15 amino acids. Germline lookup yields CDR1 SGHTA and CDR2 FQGNSA. Deletions cut 2 bases from V and 0 bases from J, with 10 bases between. The CDR3: CASSLQGGANYGYTF. In nucleotides, the CDR3 is TGTGCCAGCAGCTTACAGGGAGGCGCTAACTATGGCTACACCTTC.

This clonotype was found many times. The CDR3 DNA reads as TGCGCCAGCAGCGCGGCCACAACTAATGAAAAACTGTTTTTT. Encoded protein: CASSAATTNEKLFF. This chain links TRBV5-1 with TRBJ1-4; D gene unclear. Trimming removed 4 bases at V and 0 bases at J, with 7 bases between. The CDR3 runs to 14 residues. Germline CDR1 and CDR2: SGHRS and YFSETQ. Together with reference TRBV5-1 and TRBJ1-4, the CDR3 gives the full variable domain: KAGVTQTPRYLIKTRGQQVTLSCSPISGHRSVSWYQQTPGQGLQFLFEYFSETQRNKGNFPGRFSGRQFSNSRSEMNVSTLELGDSALYLCASSAATTNEKLFFGSGTQLSVL.

There are many counts of this clonotype. The chain joins TRBV7-9 to TRBJ2-2; D is undetermined. The CDR3 covers 13 residues. Trimming removed 4 bases from V and 3 bases from J, with 6 bases in between. Per germline, CDR1 SEHNR and CDR2 FQNEAQ (reference sequence). CDR3 bases: TGTGCCAGCAGCTCCCTTTACACCGGGGAGCTGTTTTTT. This sequence encodes CASSSLYTGELFF.

Only a few counts were recorded for this clonotype. The rearrangement joins TRBV9 to TRBJ1-4; D is unclear. Trimming took off 3 bases at V and 1 base at J, with 10 bases between the two ends. Germline V CDR1 and CDR2: SGDLS, YYNGEE. This CDR3 comprises 15 residues. The CDR3: CASSAFPGTNEKLFF. In DNA, the CDR3 is TGTGCCAGCAGCGCCTTCCCGGGAACTAATGAAAAACTGTTTTTT.

This clonotype was counted at least ten times. V gene TRBV18 combines with J gene TRBJ2-1, with D tentatively TRBD2 (5 bases). Per germline, CDR1 KGHSH and CDR2 LQKENI. CDR3 length: 15 residues. V was cut by 3 bases and J by 0 bases, with 9 bases left in between. CDR3 sequence reads: CASSPLGSSYNEQFF. DNA for the CDR3: TGTGCCAGCTCACCGCTAGGGAGCTCCTACAATGAGCAGTTCTTC.

The CDR3 loop reads CSVEDLSSGGYEQYF. CDR3 nucleotide sequence: TGCAGCGTTGAAGATTTGTCTTCAGGGGGGTACGAGCAGTACTTC. The chain uses TRBV29-1 and TRBJ2-7, with D perhaps TRBD1 (7 bases). There are 15 residues in the CDR3. With 0 bases removed from V and 4 bases from J, the gap between germline ends came to 16 bases. From germline, CDR1 is SQVTM and CDR2 ANQGSEA.

The V call is TRBV5-1, the J call TRBJ1-1, with a possible D match to TRBD1 (5 bases). Germline CDR1 and CDR2: SGHRS and YFSETQ. V was clipped by 1 base and J by 8 bases, with 12 bases between them. The CDR3 is made up of 13 amino acids. The CDR3 coding sequence is TGCGCCAGCAGCTTGATGATGGGGCGGGAAGCTTTCTTT. It is translated as CASSLMMGREAFF.